The rows below give T cell receptor beta chains drawn from one sample of a study of blood T cell repertoires in COVID-19. Sequenced by immunoSEQ multiplex PCR; TCRdb stores in-frame clones only, minus some. The sample has 60,000 to 85,000 clones, roughly 86% seen once. Sequences were obtained from peripheral blood. The source of these receptors is a human donor in a cohort sampled during active COVID-19. The CDR3 runs from the conserved cysteine through the conserved F or W.

TRBV13 CASRPTGYPNSPLHF
TRBV10-2 CASSSGTSFYNEQFF
TRBV5-1 CASSPTMYEQFF
TRBV4-3 CASSQVWGGTGELFF
TRBV19 CASSPSAGSYEQYF
TRBV27 CASSSRDRGQRGIYEQYF
TRBV4-1 CASSQRLAGVVDEQFF
TRBV27 CASSLQPSSGNTIYF
TRBV11-2 CASSLGWGEESYNSPLHF
TRBV27 CASIRAAGANYEQYF
TRBV7-2 CASSLARSQPQHF
TRBV5-8 CASSLRRGIQPQHF
TRBV21-1 CASSSPDRTGGYGYTF
TRBV5-4 CASRNDRARTEAFF
TRBV6-5 CASSFGGGGTSEQYF
TRBV7-8 CASSLGGGDNSPLHF
TRBV29-1 CSVNTAIDRGRGDTQYF
TRBV7-9 CASSSDRGSNQPQHF
TRBV19 CASSPRQGGQPQHF
TRBV5-1 CASSLGGGELYEQYF
TRBV2 CASSSSGGNEKLFF
TRBV5-1 CASRSGQGGTFF
TRBV30 CAWSAGNYGYTF
TRBV5-4 CASSEGKDRTIKTQYF
TRBV10-1 CASSESMGLPYEQYF
TRBV3-1/TRBV3-2 CASSQYQGMGTDTQYF
TRBV5-1 CASSLGTGINEKLFF
TRBV7-2 CASSPRRSDSNQPQHF
TRBV6-5 CASRPLFGGYGYTF
TRBV24-1 CATSDRTVFQRGVSVGEQFF
TRBV7-3 CASSLRAGSGETQYF
TRBV2 CASRQGHPNEQFF
TRBV28 CASSLPGARGGYTF
TRBV7-3 CASSLTGTSNYGYTF
TRBV27 CASSSYLAESTDTQYF
TRBV3-1/TRBV3-2 CASKLSGVHGYTF
TRBV28 CASSPPGQGSNYGYTF
TRBV7-2 CASSLVVSGGASYNEQFF
TRBV29-1 CSVDGQASPDTQYF
TRBV5-1 CASSLGAGGRDYGYTF
TRBV2 CASRGTGTVNTGELFF